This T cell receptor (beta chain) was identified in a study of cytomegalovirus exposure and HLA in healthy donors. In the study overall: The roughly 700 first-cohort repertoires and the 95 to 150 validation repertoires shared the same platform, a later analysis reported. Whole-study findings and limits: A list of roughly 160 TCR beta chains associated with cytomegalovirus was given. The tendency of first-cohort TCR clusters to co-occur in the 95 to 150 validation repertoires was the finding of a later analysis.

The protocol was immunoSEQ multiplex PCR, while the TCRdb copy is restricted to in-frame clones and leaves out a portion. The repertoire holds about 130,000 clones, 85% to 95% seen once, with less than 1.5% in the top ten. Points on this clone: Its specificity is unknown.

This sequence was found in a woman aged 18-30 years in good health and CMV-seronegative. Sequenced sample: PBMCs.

CDR3 nucleotide sequence: TGTGCCAGCAGAAAACGGGAGAACACTGAAGCTTTCTTT. It translates to CASRKRENTEAFF. This chain links TRBV11-2 with TRBJ1-1, with D unclear. The V gene lost 6 bases and the J gene lost 1 base, with 9 bases spanning the gap. Germline CDR1 SGHAT, CDR2 FQNNGV. This CDR3 is 13 amino acids long.